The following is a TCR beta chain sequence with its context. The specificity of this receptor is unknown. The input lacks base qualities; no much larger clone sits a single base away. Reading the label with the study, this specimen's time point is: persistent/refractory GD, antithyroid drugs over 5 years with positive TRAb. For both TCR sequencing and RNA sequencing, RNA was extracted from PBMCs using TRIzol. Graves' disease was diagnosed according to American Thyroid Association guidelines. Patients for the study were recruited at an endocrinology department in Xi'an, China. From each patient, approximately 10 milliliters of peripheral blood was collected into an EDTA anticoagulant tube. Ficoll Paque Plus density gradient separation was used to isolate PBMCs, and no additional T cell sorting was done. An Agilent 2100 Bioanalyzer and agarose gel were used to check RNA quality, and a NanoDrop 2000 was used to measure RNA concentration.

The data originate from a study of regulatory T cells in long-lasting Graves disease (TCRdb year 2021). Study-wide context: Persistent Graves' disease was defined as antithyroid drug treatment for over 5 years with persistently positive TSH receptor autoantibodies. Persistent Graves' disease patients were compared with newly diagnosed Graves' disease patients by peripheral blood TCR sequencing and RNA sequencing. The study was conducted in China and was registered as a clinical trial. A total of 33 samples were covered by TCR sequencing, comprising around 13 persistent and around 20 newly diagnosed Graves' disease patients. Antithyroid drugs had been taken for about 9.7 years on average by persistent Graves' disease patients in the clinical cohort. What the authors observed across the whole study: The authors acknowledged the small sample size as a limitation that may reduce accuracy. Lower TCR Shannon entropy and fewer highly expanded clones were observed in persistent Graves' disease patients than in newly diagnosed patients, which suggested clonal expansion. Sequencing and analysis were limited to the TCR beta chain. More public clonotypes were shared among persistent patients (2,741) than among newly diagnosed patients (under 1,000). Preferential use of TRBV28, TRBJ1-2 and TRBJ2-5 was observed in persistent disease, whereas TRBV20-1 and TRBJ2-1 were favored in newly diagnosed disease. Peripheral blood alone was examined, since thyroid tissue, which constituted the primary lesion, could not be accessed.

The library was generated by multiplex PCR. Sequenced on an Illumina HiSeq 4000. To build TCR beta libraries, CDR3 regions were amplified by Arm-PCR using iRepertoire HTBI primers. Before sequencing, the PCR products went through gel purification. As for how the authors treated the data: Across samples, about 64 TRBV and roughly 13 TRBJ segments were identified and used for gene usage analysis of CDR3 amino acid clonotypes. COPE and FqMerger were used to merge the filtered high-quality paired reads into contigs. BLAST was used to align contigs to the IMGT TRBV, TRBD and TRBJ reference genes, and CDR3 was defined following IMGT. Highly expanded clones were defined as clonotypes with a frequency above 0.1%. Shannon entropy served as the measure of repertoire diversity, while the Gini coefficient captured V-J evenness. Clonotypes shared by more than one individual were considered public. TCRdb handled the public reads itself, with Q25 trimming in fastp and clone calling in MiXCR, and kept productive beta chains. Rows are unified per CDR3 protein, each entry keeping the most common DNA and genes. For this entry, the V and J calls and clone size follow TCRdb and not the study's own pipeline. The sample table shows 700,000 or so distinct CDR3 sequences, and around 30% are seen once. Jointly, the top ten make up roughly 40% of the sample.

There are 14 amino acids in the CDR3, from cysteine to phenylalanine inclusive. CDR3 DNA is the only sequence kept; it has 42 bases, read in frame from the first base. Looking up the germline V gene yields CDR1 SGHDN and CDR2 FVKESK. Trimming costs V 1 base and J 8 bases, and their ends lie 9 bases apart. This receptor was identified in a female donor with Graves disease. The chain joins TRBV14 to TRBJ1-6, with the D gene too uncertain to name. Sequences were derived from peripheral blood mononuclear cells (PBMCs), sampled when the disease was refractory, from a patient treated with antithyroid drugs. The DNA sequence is TGTGCCAGCAGCCAAGCCAGGAGACATTCACCCCTCCACTTT. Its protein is CASSQARRHSPLHF.